This T cell receptor (beta chain) was captured by sequencing in a study of blood T cell repertoires in COVID-19. About the research overall: From the United States, Italy and Spain came samples of acute and convalescent COVID-19. T cells, B-cell-depleted T cells, or PBMCs supplied cDNA or gDNA.

This CDR3 spans 15 amino acids. V shed 6 bases and J 5 bases; nucleotides not matched to a gene: 12. CDR1 is SQVTM and CDR2 is ANQGSEA in the germline V gene. In the original workflow: Estimation of nucleated cell counts relied on the amplification of reference gene primers. TCRdb's table, derived via immunoSEQ multiplex PCR, lists solely in-frame clones and lacks some. That table supplies the V and J calls and clone size; D and trimming were determined from the DNA. This sample has fewer than 45,000 clones, with over 80% found just once. The receptor's source is a man older than 75 with active COVID-19. This chain links TRBV29-1 with TRBJ2-7; 11 nucleotides agree with TRBD2. Sequencing was done on a sample of peripheral blood. The CDR3 loop is CSVGGGTSGKDEQYF. In DNA form, the CDR3 reads TGCAGCGTCGGGGGGGGGACTAGCGGTAAAGACGAGCAGTACTTC.